This T cell receptor beta chain stems from a study of lymphopenia after photon versus proton radiotherapy. A note on this clone: Its antigen is currently unknown.

Study observations and caveats: Oligoclonal CD8+ Temra expansion after nadir drove photon patients' diversity drop. Authors raise, but do not show, better survival with proton therapy.

Profiled with immunoSEQ multiplex PCR; TCRdb holds only in-frame clones, not every one. The table includes around 70,000 clones, about nine tenths detected once. Germline CDR1 is SGDLS and CDR2 is YYNGEE. The CDR3 has 17 residues. The junction had 6 bases not matched to a gene; V was cut back by 0 bases and J by 2 bases. The V call is TRBV9, the J call TRBJ2-3, with TRBD2 identical over 10 bases. The receptor's source is a woman in her 70s with pancreatic cancer. Sequences were derived from peripheral blood, sampled from a patient treated with photon-based radiotherapy. This chain's CDR3 is CASSVESSGRLTDTQYF. As DNA, the CDR3 is TGTGCCAGCAGCGTAGAATCTAGCGGGAGACTCACAGATACGCAGTATTTT.